The 32 T cell receptor beta chains in this list originate from one sample, sequenced in a study of cytomegalovirus exposure and HLA in healthy donors. PCR amplification relied on 60 Vbeta primers (plus 13 Jbeta primers). This table comes from immunoSEQ multiplex PCR, and its TCRdb copy is limited to in-frame clones, with some not included. The sample records roughly 80,000 clones, around 70% being singletons. The sample taken for sequencing was PBMCs. The origin of the receptors is a woman aged 45-60 years in good health and CMV-seropositive.

This clone was seen only a few times. This rearrangement joins TRBV5-6 to TRBJ1-5, with D possibly TRBD1 on 5 matching bases. Germline V CDR1 and CDR2: SGHDT, YYEEEE. Trimming shortened V by 1 base and J by 7 bases, and 9 bases separated the two germline ends. The CDR3 spans 13 residues. This CDR3 is CASSLWGDQPQHF. In DNA, the CDR3 is TGTGCCAGCAGCTTGTGGGGCGACCAGCCCCAGCATTTT.

The chain employs TRBV6-5 and TRBJ2-3; D is ambiguous. V lost 0 bases, J lost 1 base, and 8 bases lay in between. The V gene's germline CDR1 is MNHEY and CDR2 SVGAGI. This CDR3 comprises 15 residues. CDR3 region: CASSYSEVGTDTQYF. CDR3 coding DNA: TGTGCCAGCAGTTACTCAGAGGTTGGCACAGATACGCAGTATTTT.

The CDR3 DNA follows: TGTGCCAGCAGCCAACCGGGACTAGGGACAGATACGCAGTATTTT. It translates to CASSQPGLGTDTQYF. The V gene is TRBV14, the J gene TRBJ2-3; the match to TRBD2 covers 8 bases. Germline values: CDR1 SGHDN, CDR2 FVKESK. The CDR3 runs to 15 residues. The J segment lost 3 bases and the V segment lost 2 bases, leaving 4 bases of the junction unmatched.

This rearrangement joins TRBV7-6 to TRBJ2-7; 10 bases match TRBD1. Germline trimming cut 4 bases from V and 4 bases from J; bases unmatched to any gene: 1. Germline V gene lookup returns CDR1 SGHVS and CDR2 FNYEAQ. This CDR3 is 13 amino acids long. Written as DNA, the CDR3 is TGTGCCAGCAGCTGGGGACAGGGGTACGAGCAGTACTTC. This encodes CASSWGQGYEQYF. Full variable domain (missing parts from reference TRBV7-6 and TRBJ2-7): GAGVSQSPRYKVTKRGQDVALRCDPISGHVSLYWYRQALGQGPEFLTYFNYEAQQDKSGLPNDRFSAERPEGSISTLTIQRTEQRDSAMYRCASSWGQGYEQYFGPGTRLTVT.

The chain couples TRBV27 to TRBJ2-5; TRBD1 agrees at 7 bases. The closer fit of TRBJ2-7 to the DNA end suggests the J call may be wrong. CDR1 and CDR2 (germline): MNHEY, SMNVEV (reference sequence). This CDR3 is built from 14 residues. CDR3 DNA sequence: TGTGCCAGCAGTTTCTGGGACAGAGGTTACGAGCAGTACTTC. Protein sequence: CASSFWDRGYEQYF.

This chain uses TRBV27 with TRBJ1-2; the D is unclear. Germline V CDR1 and CDR2: MNHEY, SMNVEV (reference sequence). With 0 bases removed from V and 4 bases from J, the gap between germline ends came to 6 bases. The CDR3 totals 13 residues. In DNA form, the CDR3 reads TGTGCCAGCAGTTTATCGGCTTCCTATGGCTACACCTTC. It specifies CASSLSASYGYTF.

The chain recombines TRBV19 with TRBJ2-6, with D possibly TRBD2 on 5 matching bases. The CDR3 extends over 18 amino acids. Trimming cost V 0 bases and J 0 bases, with 12 bases left between them. Germline V CDR1 and CDR2: LNHDA, SQIVND (reference sequence). The DNA for the CDR3 is TGTGCCAGTAGTATAGAGTCGTTGGGGAGCTCTGGGGCCAACGTCCTGACTTTC. The encoded protein is CASSIESLGSSGANVLTF.

The chain recombines TRBV5-4 with TRBJ2-7; D possibly corresponds to TRBD1 (6 bases). Germline V gene sequence: CDR1 SGHNT, CDR2 YYREEE (reference sequence). CDR3 length: 13 residues. With 4 bases removed from V and 5 bases from J, the gap between germline ends came to 13 bases. CDR3 loop: CASSLTGFHEQYF. CDR3 in DNA: TGTGCCAGCAGCCTGACAGGTTTTCACGAGCAGTACTTC.

This clone appeared a single time. The gene calls are TRBV5-5 and TRBJ1-1, with 7 bases aligning to TRBD1. Unmatched junction bases numbered 13, after V lost 4 bases and J lost 10 bases. CDR1 is SGHKS and CDR2 is YYEKEE in the germline V gene (reference sequence). The CDR3 runs to 14 residues. CDR3 nucleotide sequence: TGTGCCAGCAGCCCGGATAGGACAGGCCGGGGAGCTTTCTTT. Protein: CASSPDRTGRGAFF.

The CDR3 nucleotides are TGTGCCAGCAGCGGGGGGACCTACGAGCAGTACTTC. It yields the protein CASSGGTYEQYF. The chain links TRBV5-4 to TRBJ2-7, with D perhaps TRBD2 (6 bases). The germline V gene encodes CDR1 SGHNT and CDR2 YYREEE (reference sequence). The V end lost 4 bases, the J end lost 2 bases, and 7 bases lay between the germline ends. The CDR3 extends over 12 amino acids.

The chain recombines TRBV7-6 with TRBJ2-2; possibly TRBD2 for D (5 bases). V lost 4 bases and J lost 6, with 12 bases in between. This CDR3 is 14 amino acids long. Germline values: CDR1 SGHVS, CDR2 FNYEAQ. CDR3 residues: CASSYEGIPGELFF. CDR3 DNA sequence: TGTGCCAGCAGCTATGAGGGAATCCCCGGGGAGCTGTTTTTT.

This clone showed up just a few times. V usage is TRBV7-9 and J usage is TRBJ1-2; no definite D call. Germline CDR1 reads SEHNR; CDR2 reads FQNEAQ (reference sequence). Trimming cost V 8 bases and J 6 bases, with 22 bases left between them. The CDR3 consists of 15 residues. CDR3 region: CASSAMALKEDGYTF. For the CDR3, the DNA is TGTGCCAGCTCCGCGATGGCCTTAAAAGAGGATGGCTACACCTTC.

The chain employs TRBV6-5 and TRBJ1-3; no clear D. V gave up 4 bases and J gave up 2 bases, with 6 bases separating them. Germline values: CDR1 MNHEY, CDR2 SVGAGI. The CDR3 length is 13 residues. CDR3 amino acids: CASSSAAGNTIYF. Written as DNA, the CDR3 is TGTGCCAGCAGTTCAGCGGCTGGAAACACCATATATTTT.

This clone was seen a few times. The rearrangement uses TRBV14 and TRBJ2-5; D gene uncertain. The CDR3 spans 13 residues. The germline gives CDR1 SGHDN, CDR2 FVKESK. Between the trimmed V and J ends, which lost 1 base and 9 bases, there was a span of 12 bases. The CDR3 nucleotides read TGTGCCAGCAGCCAAGGAATCTCGTCGGCCCAGTACTTC. This gives the protein CASSQGISSAQYF.

V is TRBV4-1 and J is TRBJ2-7; TRBD2 matches at 9 bases. CDR1 and CDR2 from the germline V gene are MGHRA and YSYEKL. V lost 1 base, J lost 0 bases, and 1 base stayed unmatched. The CDR3 runs 15 residues. This CDR3 reads CASSQGTSDSYEQYF. The DNA for the CDR3 is TGCGCCAGCAGCCAAGGGACTAGCGACTCCTACGAGCAGTACTTC.

This sequence joins TRBV5-6 and TRBJ2-7; a possible D gene is TRBD2 (5 bases). V gave up 3 bases and J gave up 5 bases, with 6 bases separating them. Germline V lookup: CDR1 SGHDT, CDR2 YYEEEE. This CDR3 is 11 amino acids long. The CDR3 loop reads CASSSGNEQYF. The CDR3 DNA reads as TGTGCCAGCAGCTCCGGGAACGAGCAGTACTTC.

This sequence joins TRBV5-1 and TRBJ2-1; tentative D call: TRBD1 (6 bases). Germline loops: CDR1 SGHRS, CDR2 YFSETQ. Trimming removed 4 bases from V and 6 bases from J, with 14 bases in between. The CDR3 consists of 14 residues. Here the CDR3 reads CASSAGQPGNEQFF. The CDR3 DNA is TGCGCCAGCAGCGCCGGACAGCCGGGCAATGAGCAGTTCTTC.

This sequence joins TRBV5-6 and TRBJ2-5; 7 positions match TRBD1. V was clipped by 3 bases and J by 7 bases; unmatched bases: 6. Germline-derived CDR1 and CDR2 are SGHDT and YYEEEE. The CDR3 sequence is 13 residues long. The chain's CDR3 is CASSWDSEGTQYF. In DNA form, the CDR3 reads TGTGCCAGCAGCTGGGACAGCGAGGGGACCCAGTACTTC.

This chain joins TRBV4-1 and TRBJ2-7, with 8 bases aligning to TRBD2. The CDR3 loop spans 15 amino acids. Germline CDR1 MGHRA, CDR2 YSYEKL. The V segment lost 3 bases and the J segment 6 bases; nucleotides outside the gene matches: 10. CDR3 DNA: TGCGCCAGCAGCCAGTTAACTAGCGGAGATACCGAGCAGTACTTC. Amino acids: CASSQLTSGDTEQYF.

This clone has only one observation. The chain has TRBV4-1 and TRBJ2-7, with a possible D match to TRBD1 (6 bases). The germline V gene has CDR1 MGHRA and CDR2 YSYEKL. The CDR3 covers 15 residues. The ends were cut back, 4 bases at V and 0 bases at J, with 13 bases in the middle. The chain's CDR3 is CASSPRQVSSYEQYF. CDR3 sequence (DNA): TGCGCCAGCAGCCCTCGACAGGTTAGCTCCTACGAGCAGTACTTC.

The chain couples TRBV2 to TRBJ2-7, with TRBD2 matching 10 bases. The germline V gene encodes CDR1 SNHLY and CDR2 FYNNEI. The CDR3 has 16 residues. V lost 4 bases to trimming and J lost 9 bases; unmatched junction nucleotides: 15. CDR3 bases: TGTGCCAGCAGTGCCCCTAGCGGGAGTATCCCCAACGGGCAGTACTTC. As protein: CASSAPSGSIPNGQYF.

The V call is TRBV18, the J call TRBJ1-2; possible D gene TRBD1, 6 bases. The V end lost 5 bases, the J end lost 4 bases, and 11 bases lay between the germline ends. CDR3 size: 13 residues. The germline gives CDR1 KGHSH, CDR2 LQKENI. This CDR3 is CASSKDRIYGYTF. CDR3 DNA: TGTGCCAGCTCAAAGGACAGAATCTATGGCTACACCTTC.

The V gene is TRBV11-3, the J gene TRBJ2-1; the match to TRBD2 covers 10 bases. The germline V gene has CDR1 SGHNT and CDR2 YENEEA. This CDR3 is 15 amino acids long. V gave up 5 bases and J gave up 6 bases; unmatched junction bases: 7. CDR3 sequence (DNA): TGTGCCAGCAGCGGTGCTAGCGGGAGTTTCAATGAGCAGTTCTTC. It is translated as CASSGASGSFNEQFF.

This clone was detected only a few times. The chain joins TRBV7-6 to TRBJ2-2; D not resolved. This CDR3 is built from 15 residues. The germline V gene encodes CDR1 SGHVS and CDR2 FNYEAQ. V lost 5 bases and J lost 0, with 10 bases in between. The DNA for the CDR3 is TGTGCCAGCAGCCCCTCCCCCTCGAACACCGGGGAGCTGTTTTTT. Translated: CASSPSPSNTGELFF.

The chain is built from TRBV29-1 and TRBJ2-5; D not resolved. Looked up from germline, CDR1 is SQVTM and CDR2 is ANQGSEA. This CDR3 comprises 13 residues. Trimming pared 6 bases from V and 1 base from J, leaving 12 bases between. The CDR3 is CSVERASQETQYF. The DNA for the CDR3 is TGCAGCGTGGAGAGAGCTTCCCAAGAGACCCAGTACTTC.

This clone was seen a handful of times. This chain connects TRBV2 to TRBJ1-3; 7 nucleotides agree with TRBD1. The germline V gene has CDR1 SNHLY and CDR2 FYNNEI. The CDR3 contains 16 residues. The V segment lost 10 bases and the J segment 0 bases; nucleotides outside the gene matches: 12. The CDR3 DNA sequence: TGTGCCACCACGGAGGACAGGCCGGGCTCTGGAAACACCATATATTTT. Translation gives CATTEDRPGSGNTIYF.

This clone came up once. V is TRBV4-2 and J is TRBJ2-1, with TRBD2 as a possible D gene (5 bases). CDR1 is LGHNA, CDR2 YNFKEQ, per germline. Trimming stripped 4 bases from V and 0 bases from J, with 28 bases between. The CDR3 is 21 amino acids. The CDR3, as DNA: TGTGCCAGCAGCCGCTCCCCCATTGTTGCGGGCTCTGCAAGCTCCTACAATGAGCAGTTCTTC. It translates to CASSRSPIVAGSASSYNEQFF.

J is TRBJ2-2 and V is TRBV7-2, with TRBD1 identical over 9 bases. From germline, CDR1 is SGHTA and CDR2 FQGNSA. The CDR3 is 15 residues long. The V segment lost 6 bases and the J segment 6 bases; nucleotides outside the gene matches: 8. DNA of the CDR3: TGTGCCAGCAGTGAGACAGGGGGTTGGTCCGGGGAGCTGTTTTTT. Amino acid sequence: CASSETGGWSGELFF.

The chain employs TRBV6-1 and TRBJ1-2, with TRBD1 matching 9 bases. Losses at the gene ends were 1 base for V and 7 bases for J; bases not matched to a gene: 4. The CDR3 contains 14 residues. CDR1 is MNHNS, CDR2 SASEGT, per germline. In DNA, the CDR3 is TGTGCCAGCAGTGAAGACAGGGGGCTGGGTGGCTACACCTTC. Protein product: CASSEDRGLGGYTF.

The gene calls are TRBV20-1 and TRBJ2-1, with D possibly TRBD2 on 6 matching bases. With 3 bases removed from V and 15 bases from J, the gap between germline ends came to 12 bases. This CDR3 has 10 residues. Germline-derived CDR1 and CDR2 are DFQATT and SNEGSKA (reference sequence). For the CDR3, the DNA is TGCAGTGCTAGTCAGGAACTAGCGTTCTTC. Protein sequence: CSASQELAFF.

The chain employs TRBV2 and TRBJ2-6; possible D gene TRBD2, 7 bases. The CDR3 totals 17 residues. V was trimmed by 5 bases and J by 0 bases, leaving 14 bases between them. In germline, CDR1 is SNHLY, CDR2 FYNNEI. CDR3 in amino acids: CASSRGGVGSGANVLTF. The CDR3, as DNA: TGTGCCAGCAGTAGGGGGGGCGTAGGCTCTGGGGCCAACGTCCTGACTTTC.

The rearrangement joins TRBV7-9 to TRBJ2-3; 9 bases line up with TRBD1. CDR1 and CDR2 from the germline V gene are SEHNR and FQNEAQ (reference sequence). With V trimmed by 5 bases and J by 3 bases, 6 bases remained unmatched. This CDR3 comprises 15 residues. CDR3 in amino acids: CASSPDRGRTDTQYF. The DNA of the CDR3 is TGTGCCAGCAGCCCGGACAGGGGAAGGACAGATACGCAGTATTTT.